These T cell receptor beta chains were read from a single sample in a study of OX40 agonist ivuxolimab in advanced cancers. The protocol was immunoSEQ multiplex PCR, while the TCRdb copy is restricted to in-frame clones and leaves out a portion. The sample carries over 45,000 clones, 80% to 90% recorded once. This sample comprised CD4+ or CD8+ T cells sorted from blood, obtained in a trial of the OX40 agonist ivuxolimab. Receptors originate from an adult with an advanced solid tumor such as melanoma, head and neck, liver or kidney cancer. Both conserved end residues are part of each CDR3. Fields, in order: D gene, V gene, clone size, J gene, CDR3 DNA, CDR3 protein. D genes are given only for firm matches. Rows give clone size only sometimes, using once, few, many, or a class for an expanded clone.

D: NA; V: TRBV6-5; size: NA; J: TRBJ2-1; DNA: TGTGCCAGCAGTTCGCAGGGGATCTACAATGAGCAGTTCTTC; CDR3: CASSSQGIYNEQFF
D: NA; V: TRBV30; size: NA; J: TRBJ2-3; DNA: TGTGCCTGGGCCTCACTAGGATTCACAGATACGCAGTATTTT; CDR3: CAWASLGFTDTQYF
D: NA; V: TRBV9; size: NA; J: TRBJ2-1; DNA: TGTGCCAGCAGCGTAGAGGCTAGGCCCAATGAGCAGTTCTTC; CDR3: CASSVEARPNEQFF
D: TRBD1; V: TRBV7-9; size: NA; J: TRBJ1-1; DNA: TGTGCCAGCAGCCCAGGGGGGCATGGAACTGAAGCTTTCTTT; CDR3: CASSPGGHGTEAFF
D: NA; V: TRBV19; size: once; J: TRBJ1-2; DNA: TGTGCCAGTACCCTATGGGAAGAGCCCCATGGCTACACCTTC; CDR3: CASTLWEEPHGYTF
D: TRBD1; V: TRBV5-6; size: NA; J: TRBJ2-1; DNA: TGTGCCAGCAGCCCTCCCCCGGGACAGGGGGAGTTCTTC; CDR3: CASSPPPGQGEFF
D: NA; V: TRBV30; size: NA; J: TRBJ1-5; DNA: TGTGCCTGGAGTGTACGGGGTGATCAGCCCCAGCATTTT; CDR3: CAWSVRGDQPQHF
D: TRBD1; V: TRBV4-2; size: NA; J: TRBJ2-1; DNA: TGTGCCAGCAGCCAAGACGGCCCTCACGGGACAGGGGTTATGGATGAGCAGTTCTTC; CDR3: CASSQDGPHGTGVMDEQFF
D: NA; V: TRBV9; size: NA; J: TRBJ2-1; DNA: TGTGCCAGCAGCCCATCAGGGGGGAGCCACAATGAGCAGTTCTTC; CDR3: CASSPSGGSHNEQFF
D: NA; V: TRBV7-8; size: NA; J: TRBJ1-3; DNA: TGTGCCAGCAGCTCCACCGCGAGGTCTTACTCTGGAAACACCATATATTTT; CDR3: CASSSTARSYSGNTIYF
D: TRBD2; V: TRBV5-8; size: once; J: TRBJ2-5; DNA: TGTGCCAGCAGCCCGGGACTAGCGGGGGTCCAAGAGACCCAGTACTTC; CDR3: CASSPGLAGVQETQYF